This is a list of T cell receptor beta chains from one sample in a study of regulatory T cells in long-lasting Graves disease. TCRdb re-derived calls from the multiplex PCR reads in MiXCR, one entry per CDR3 protein. This sample has a few hundred thousand distinct CDR3 sequences, with 16% found just once. These same data were also listed under a study on T cells in Graves' hyperthyroidism and ophthalmopathy.

Material: peripheral blood mononuclear cells (PBMCs), obtained at new diagnosis, from a patient treated with antithyroid drugs. Receptors were obtained from a woman between 18 and 30 years old with Graves disease. Both conserved end residues are trimmed from each CDR3.

V gene,J gene,CDR3 protein
TRBV11-2,TRBJ2-2,ASSWLHRDTGELF
TRBV29-1,TRBJ1-1,SVEKVNTEAF
TRBV3-1,TRBJ2-3,ASSQDLSPSHTDTQY
TRBV27,TRBJ1-2,ASGETGGYT
TRBV18,TRBJ2-1,ASSPSFGSSYNEQF
TRBV6-2/TRBV6-3,TRBJ2-1,ASSYDPRLAEKYNEQF
TRBV28,TRBJ1-1,ASSPGTGLDNGMNTEAF
TRBV30,TRBJ1-1,AWRGRRGGVTEAF
TRBV5-1,TRBJ1-5,ASSLEGVRNQPQH
TRBV29-1,TRBJ2-5,SVEVVRGRGPQETQY
TRBV5-1,TRBJ2-3,ASSPPWTSGRAGDTQY
TRBV6-2/TRBV6-3,TRBJ2-2,ASSYSGNTGELF
TRBV7-8,TRBJ2-3,ASSDYGGASNTQY
TRBV18,TRBJ2-7,ASSPNTGAGTSVSYEQY
TRBV28,TRBJ2-7,AGGWGTATYEQY
TRBV28,TRBJ1-4,ASSLGVLEKLF
TRBV19,TRBJ2-3,ASRSLEGTNTDTQY
TRBV3-1,TRBJ2-3,ASSQGRLAGEYQEY
TRBV29-1,TRBJ2-3,SVVETSTTDTQY
TRBV11-2,TRBJ2-3,ASSLGSSDTQY
TRBV2,TRBJ2-1,ASSGDHYIEQF
TRBV6-2/TRBV6-3,TRBJ1-2,ASSYYASGYT
TRBV29-1,TRBJ2-2,SVDRGNTGELF
TRBV6-2/TRBV6-3,TRBJ2-3,ASSDRPDTQY
TRBV29-1,TRBJ1-2,SVSTGDLGYT
TRBV28,TRBJ2-3,ASSPGLGAITDTQY
TRBV15,TRBJ1-1,ATSRDLQGTEAF
TRBV10-2,TRBJ1-1,ASSESPSMRTEAF